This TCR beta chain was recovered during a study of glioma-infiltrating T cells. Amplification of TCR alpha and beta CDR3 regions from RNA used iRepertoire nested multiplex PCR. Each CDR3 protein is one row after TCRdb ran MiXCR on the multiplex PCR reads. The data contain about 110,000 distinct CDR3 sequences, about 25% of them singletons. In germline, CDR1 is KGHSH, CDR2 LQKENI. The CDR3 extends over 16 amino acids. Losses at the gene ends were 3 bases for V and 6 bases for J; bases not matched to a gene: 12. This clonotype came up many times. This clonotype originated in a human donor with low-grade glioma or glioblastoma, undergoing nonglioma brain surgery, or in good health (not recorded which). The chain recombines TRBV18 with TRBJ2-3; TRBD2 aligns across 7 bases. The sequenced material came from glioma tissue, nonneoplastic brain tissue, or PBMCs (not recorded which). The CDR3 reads CASSPGLKIHQDTQYF. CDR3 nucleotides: TGTGCCAGCTCACCGGGACTAAAAATCCATCAGGATACGCAGTATTTT.